The 32 T cell receptor beta chains in this list originate from one sample, sequenced in a study of blood T cell repertoires in COVID-19. Sequencing used immunoSEQ multiplex PCR; TCRdb keeps in-frame clones, though not all of them. The table includes 45,000 to 60,000 clones, 75% to 90% detected once. The sample comprised peripheral blood. These receptor sequences come from a human donor in a cohort sampled during active COVID-19.

Here the CDR3 reads CASSLGWGQNYEQYF. The DNA of the CDR3 is TGTGCCAGCAGCTTAGGGTGGGGACAGAACTACGAGCAGTACTTC. J is TRBJ2-7 and V is TRBV11-2; 7 nucleotides line up with TRBD1. CDR3 length: 15 amino acids. V lost 1 base and J lost 3; bases outside the gene matches: 6. Germline V CDR1 and CDR2: SGHAT, FQNNGV.

V is TRBV10-3 and J is TRBJ2-1, with TRBD2 identical over 9 bases. Germline lookup yields CDR1 ENHRY and CDR2 SYGVKD. V gave up 3 bases and J gave up 7 bases; unmatched junction bases: 10. This CDR3 region has 16 residues. CDR3 in amino acids: CAISDLTSGAGNEQFF. CDR3 sequence (DNA): TGTGCCATCAGTGACCTGACTAGCGGAGCGGGGAATGAGCAGTTCTTC.

This chain uses TRBV27 with TRBJ1-4, with a tentative D call TRBD1 (5 bases). Germline CDR1 reads MNHEY; CDR2 reads SMNVEV (reference sequence). The CDR3 contains 16 residues. Trimming took 5 bases from V and 0 from J, leaving 13 bases between them. The CDR3 coding sequence is TGTGCCAGCAGTCCCCAGGGACTTCCAACTAATGAAAAACTGTTTTTT. It encodes CASSPQGLPTNEKLFF.

V gene TRBV11-2 combines with J gene TRBJ1-5; TRBD1 matches at 7 bases. The germline V gene encodes CDR1 SGHAT and CDR2 FQNNGV. Trimming took 5 bases from V and 6 from J; bases not matched to a gene: 4. The CDR3 consists of 13 residues. The CDR3 DNA is TGTGCCAGCAGCCCCGACAGGGCTCAGCCCCAGCATTTT. Amino acid sequence: CASSPDRAQPQHF. The entire variable domain, with the rest obtained from reference TRBV11-2 and TRBJ1-5, is as follows: EAGVAQSPRYKIIEKRQSVAFWCNPISGHATLYWYQQILGQGPKLLIQFQNNGVVDDSQLPKDRFSAERLKGVDSTLKIQPAKLEDSAVYLCASSPDRAQPQHFGDGTRLSIL.

The chain recombines TRBV24-1 with TRBJ2-5; 7 bases map to TRBD2. Germline CDR1 KGHDR, CDR2 SFDVKD. The CDR3 runs 13 residues. V dropped 4 bases and J dropped 5; count of bases not matched to a gene: 3. The DNA of the CDR3 is TGTGCCACCAGTGACGGGGGGAAGGAGACCCAGTACTTC. Translating it yields CATSDGGKETQYF.

This rearrangement joins TRBV2 to TRBJ2-7; tentative D call: TRBD2 (6 bases). This CDR3 has 13 residues. From germline, CDR1 is SNHLY and CDR2 FYNNEI. V was shortened by 0 bases and J by 7 bases, with 10 bases between the two germline ends. This CDR3 is CASSEAGRGEQYF. Written as DNA, the CDR3 is TGTGCCAGCAGTGAAGCGGGACGGGGGGAGCAGTACTTC.

J is TRBJ1-1 and V is TRBV3-1 (or the pseudogene TRBV3-2), with D unclear. CDR3 length equals 13 residues. CDR1 and CDR2 (germline): LGHDT, YNNKEL (reference sequence). Deletions cut 4 bases from V and 1 base from J, with 7 bases between. Written as DNA, the CDR3 is TGTGCCAGCAGCCCTACAGCGAACACTGAAGCTTTCTTT. Protein product: CASSPTANTEAFF.

This chain links TRBV5-6 with TRBJ1-6; D ambiguous. CDR3 size: 16 residues. V was shortened by 6 bases and J by 0 bases, with 13 bases between the two germline ends. In germline, CDR1 is SGHDT, CDR2 YYEEEE. CDR3 bases: TGTGCCAGCACCCCGCAACGGAGCTCCTATAATTCACCCCTCCACTTT. Encoded protein: CASTPQRSSYNSPLHF.

The chain has TRBV18 and TRBJ2-3; 8 nucleotides align to TRBD2. CDR1 and CDR2 (germline): KGHSH, LQKENI. The V gene end was trimmed by 5 bases and the J gene end by 2 bases; junction bases not matched to a gene: 6. The CDR3 totals 15 residues. In nucleotides, the CDR3 is TGTGCCAGCTCAGAAAGCGGGGGTTCCACAGATACGCAGTATTTT. Protein sequence: CASSESGGSTDTQYF.

The CDR3 protein is CASSPQVAGGQETQYF. The CDR3 DNA is TGCGCCAGCAGCCCCCAAGTAGCGGGGGGCCAAGAGACCCAGTACTTC. The chain employs TRBV4-1 and TRBJ2-5; TRBD2 agrees at 10 bases. Trimming cost V 4 bases and J 1 base; bases outside gene matches: 6. The CDR3 has 16 amino acids. CDR1 is MGHRA and CDR2 is YSYEKL in the germline V gene.

The count of this clone is one. The V call is TRBV3-1 (or the pseudogene TRBV3-2), the J call TRBJ2-1; D remains ambiguous. Germline CDR1 is LGHDT and CDR2 is YNNKEL (reference sequence). The CDR3 has 17 residues. V lost 4 bases and J 4 bases, leaving 20 bases between the germline ends. CDR3 bases: TGTGCCAGCAGCCGGTCTCTAGGATCCTTACATTACAATGAGCAGTTCTTC. It translates to CASSRSLGSLHYNEQFF.

J is TRBJ1-1 and V is TRBV5-6; 10 bases map to TRBD1. Germline trimming cut 5 bases from V and 0 bases from J; bases unmatched to any gene: 10. This CDR3 has 17 amino acids. The germline CDR1 and CDR2 sequences are SGHDT and YYEEEE. The DNA of the CDR3 is TGTGCCAGCAGAAATCGACAGGGGGCAGTTCTGAACACTGAAGCTTTCTTT. This codes for CASRNRQGAVLNTEAFF.

This rearrangement joins TRBV12-3 or TRBV12-4 to TRBJ1-2; weak D call: TRBD1 (5 bases). The V and J ends lost 5 bases and 7 bases respectively, with 8 bases between them. The CDR3 length is 11 residues. The CDR3 DNA reads as TGTGCCAGCAGTCCGGGACTTGGCTACACCTTC. The encoded protein is CASSPGLGYTF.

V usage is TRBV7-9 and J usage is TRBJ2-1; tentatively, D is TRBD2 (6 bases). This CDR3 has 15 residues. Germline CDR1 is SEHNR and CDR2 is FQNEAQ (reference sequence). Trimming stripped 4 bases from V and 6 bases from J, with 16 bases between. CDR3 nucleotides: TGTGCCAGCAGCTACAGAGGAGGGGAAAGCAATGAGCAGTTCTTC. It is translated as CASSYRGGESNEQFF.

This sequence joins TRBV18 and TRBJ1-6, with a possible D match to TRBD1 (5 bases). V was pared by 5 bases and J by 7 bases, with 6 bases between. There are 12 residues in the CDR3. Germline V gives CDR1 KGHSH, CDR2 LQKENI. The CDR3 here is CASSAGNSPLHF. CDR3 DNA: TGTGCCAGCTCAGCAGGGAATTCACCCCTCCACTTT.

This chain connects TRBV7-3 to TRBJ1-1; D is undetermined. Trimming removed 5 bases at V and 0 bases at J, with 10 bases between. The V gene's germline CDR1 is SGHTA and CDR2 FQGTGA. CDR3 size: 14 residues. The CDR3 sequence is CASSTTHMNTEAFF. In nucleotides, the CDR3 is TGTGCCAGCAGCACGACACATATGAACACTGAAGCTTTCTTT.

The CDR3 spells CASSERGDTDTQYF. DNA of the CDR3: TGTGCCAGCAGTGAACGGGGGGACACAGATACGCAGTATTTT. This sequence joins TRBV6-1 and TRBJ2-3; the match to TRBD2 covers 7 bases. The CDR3 is made up of 14 amino acids. Trimming removed 2 bases from V and 2 bases from J; junction bases left unmatched: 1. Germline V gene sequence: CDR1 MNHNS, CDR2 SASEGT.

This clone turned up a few times. J is TRBJ1-1 and V is TRBV5-1, with D tentatively TRBD1 (5 bases). Trimming pared 6 bases from V and 1 base from J, leaving 10 bases between. CDR1 and CDR2 (germline): SGHRS, YFSETQ. The CDR3 totals 13 residues. CDR3 sequence: CASNRGGNTEAFF. In nucleotides, the CDR3 is TGCGCCAGCAATAGGGGAGGGAACACTGAAGCTTTCTTT.

The gene calls are TRBV30 and TRBJ2-7; D gene unclear. CDR1 is GTSNPN and CDR2 is SVGIG in the germline V gene (reference sequence). Trimming pared 3 bases from V and 0 bases from J, leaving 15 bases between. The CDR3 has 15 amino acids. CDR3 residues: CAWSVGHPSSYEQYF. The CDR3 nucleotides are TGTGCCTGGAGCGTGGGCCACCCGAGCTCCTACGAGCAGTACTTC.

This clone appeared a single time. The V gene is TRBV11-3, the J gene TRBJ1-3; D is unresolved. The length of the CDR3 is 14 residues. Trimming took 5 bases from V and 0 from J, leaving 8 bases between them. Germline lookup yields CDR1 SGHNT and CDR2 YENEEA. The CDR3 nucleotides are TGTGCCAGCAGCCGCGGTAACTCTGGAAACACCATATATTTT. Translated, it gives CASSRGNSGNTIYF.

V is TRBV5-1 and J is TRBJ2-3, with a weak D call TRBD2 (6 bases). Germline V lookup: CDR1 SGHRS, CDR2 YFSETQ. V shed 4 bases and J shed 4 bases, with 13 bases lying between them. CDR3 size: 14 residues. CDR3 sequence reads: CASSRERVPDTQYF. The CDR3 nucleotides are TGCGCCAGCAGCCGGGAGCGAGTCCCAGATACGCAGTATTTT.

This chain joins TRBV6-2 or TRBV6-3 and TRBJ2-3; possible D gene TRBD1, 7 bases. Germline lookup yields CDR1 MNHEY and CDR2 SVGEGT. The V end was cut by 5 bases, the J end by 2 bases, with 14 bases between. The CDR3 consists of 15 residues. CDR3 residues: CASSRQGGLTDTQYF. The CDR3 nucleotides are TGTGCCAGCAGTCGACAGGGAGGCCTCACAGATACGCAGTATTTT.

V usage is TRBV19 and J usage is TRBJ2-3, with 10 bases lining up with TRBD2. V lost 6 bases, J lost 0 bases, and 0 bases stayed unmatched. Germline lookup yields CDR1 LNHDA and CDR2 SQIVND (reference sequence). The CDR3 consists of 14 residues. CDR3 sequence: CASRTSGSTDTQYF. The CDR3 nucleotides read TGTGCCAGTAGGACTAGCGGGAGCACAGATACGCAGTATTTT.

The chain carries TRBV3-1 (or the pseudogene TRBV3-2) and TRBJ2-1; 8 nucleotides align to TRBD2. The CDR3 totals 14 residues. Trimming took 3 bases from V and 7 from J; bases not matched to a gene: 5. Germline CDR1 LGHDT, CDR2 YNNKEL (reference sequence). The CDR3 nucleotides read TGTGCCAGCAGCCATGCGGGAGGAGGTAATGAGCAGTTCTTC. Translating gives CASSHAGGGNEQFF.

The chain uses TRBV5-1 and TRBJ2-7, with 7 bases that match TRBD1. This CDR3 spans 16 amino acids. Germline V lookup: CDR1 SGHRS, CDR2 YFSETQ. J gave up 7 bases and V 0 bases, and 13 bases lay outside the gene matches. CDR3 nucleotide sequence: TGCGCCAGCAGCTTGGAGGGGGCGGCGCAGCTGCGGGAGCAGTACTTC. Amino acids: CASSLEGAAQLREQYF.

The rearrangement uses TRBV11-2 and TRBJ1-1; possibly TRBD1 for D (6 bases). From germline, CDR1 is SGHAT and CDR2 FQNNGV. V lost 5 bases and J 2 bases, leaving 9 bases between the germline ends. The CDR3 consists of 13 residues. The CDR3 is CASSGQRNTEAFF. CDR3 DNA sequence: TGTGCCAGCAGCGGACAGAGAAACACTGAAGCTTTCTTT.

This clone was seen a single time. This rearrangement joins TRBV4-1 to TRBJ1-6; the D gene is possibly TRBD1 (6 bases). V lost 4 bases to trimming and J lost 5 bases, with 15 bases between them. The CDR3 runs to 16 residues. CDR1 and CDR2 from the germline V gene are MGHRA and YSYEKL. DNA of the CDR3: TGCGCCAGCAGCCTCACCGGGACACCTAATAATTCACCCCTCCACTTT. This sequence encodes CASSLTGTPNNSPLHF.

This clone was counted once. V and J are TRBV5-1 and TRBJ1-2; 8 bases line up with TRBD1. The CDR3 totals 15 residues. Germline V lookup: CDR1 SGHRS, CDR2 YFSETQ. Trimming cost V 4 bases and J 7 bases; bases outside gene matches: 12. Written as DNA, the CDR3 is TGCGCCAGCAGCCTGTACGACAGGGGAAGCTCTGGCTACACCTTC. Residues: CASSLYDRGSSGYTF.

The chain is built from TRBV5-8 and TRBJ1-4; D might be TRBD1 (5 bases). Per germline, CDR1 SGHTS and CDR2 YDEGEE. Deletions cut 4 bases from V and 1 base from J, with 11 bases between. The CDR3 runs 15 residues. The CDR3: CASSPGFGTNEKLFF. In nucleotides, the CDR3 is TGTGCCAGCAGCCCAGGGTTTGGAACTAATGAAAAACTGTTTTTT.

The J gene is TRBJ2-2, the V gene TRBV5-1; 11 nucleotides match TRBD2. Germline V lookup: CDR1 SGHRS, CDR2 YFSETQ. There are 15 residues in the CDR3. Trimming took 4 bases from V and 5 from J; bases not matched to a gene: 4. CDR3 DNA sequence: TGCGCCAGCAGCCGACTAGCGGGGAGAACCGGGGAGCTGTTTTTT. It is translated as CASSRLAGRTGELFF.

The chain has TRBV6-6 and TRBJ2-3; 12 bases map to TRBD2. This CDR3 region has 17 residues. CDR1 and CDR2 (germline): MNHNY, SVGAGI (reference sequence). With V trimmed by 5 bases and J by 0 bases, 6 bases remained unmatched. CDR3 DNA: TGTGCCAGCAGTCCGGGACTAGCGGGCCCTAGCACAGATACGCAGTATTTT. Amino acids: CASSPGLAGPSTDTQYF.

The V call is TRBV18, the J call TRBJ2-6; the D gene is possibly TRBD1 (6 bases). The CDR3 contains 18 residues. The V end lost 2 bases, the J end lost 0 bases, and 14 bases lay between the germline ends. Germline V lookup: CDR1 KGHSH, CDR2 LQKENI. The CDR3 is CASSPFQQGSSGANVLTF. CDR3 DNA: TGTGCCAGCTCACCATTTCAACAGGGTAGCTCTGGGGCCAACGTCCTGACTTTC.